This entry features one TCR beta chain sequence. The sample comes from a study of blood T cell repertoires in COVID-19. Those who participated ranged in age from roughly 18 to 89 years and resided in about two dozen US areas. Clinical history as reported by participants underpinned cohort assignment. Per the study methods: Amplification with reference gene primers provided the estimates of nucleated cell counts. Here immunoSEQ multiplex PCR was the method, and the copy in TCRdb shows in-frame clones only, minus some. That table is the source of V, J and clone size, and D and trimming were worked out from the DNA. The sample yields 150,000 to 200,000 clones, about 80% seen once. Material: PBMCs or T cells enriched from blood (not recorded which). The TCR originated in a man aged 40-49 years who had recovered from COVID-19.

Here the CDR3 reads CAISVNRGGYGYTF. The CDR3 DNA sequence: TGTGCCATCAGTGTGAACAGGGGGGGATATGGCTACACCTTC. This rearrangement joins TRBV10-3 to TRBJ1-2; 8 bases fit TRBD1. The CDR3 sequence is 14 residues long. CDR1 and CDR2 from the germline V gene are ENHRY and SYGVKD. Unmatched junction bases numbered 6, after V lost 4 bases and J lost 5 bases.